Presented here are 30 T cell receptor beta chains from one specimen sequenced in a study of blood T cell repertoires in COVID-19. Assay: immunoSEQ multiplex PCR; the TCRdb copy retains only in-frame clones and omits some. The table lists around 470,000 clones, around 90% of them singletons. Input material: PBMCs or T cells enriched from blood (not recorded which). The receptors were gathered from a man between 18 and 35 years old who had recovered from COVID-19.

The V and J genes are TRBV2 and TRBJ2-1; D is undetermined. CDR1 is SNHLY and CDR2 is FYNNEI in the germline V gene. The V and J ends lost 5 bases and 6 bases respectively, with 8 bases between them. This CDR3 is 12 amino acids long. CDR3 nucleotide sequence: TGTGCCAGCAGTCTAGAGAGCAATGAGCAGTTCTTC. It codes for CASSLESNEQFF.

In its sample, this clone was seen once. The rearrangement uses TRBV5-4 and TRBJ2-7, with TRBD2 as a possible D gene (5 bases). The germline V and J ends were trimmed by 4 bases and 6 bases, with 17 bases remaining between them. CDR3 size: 14 residues. From germline, CDR1 is SGHNT and CDR2 YYREEE (reference sequence). The CDR3 region has the DNA TGTGCCAGCAGCCGACCTAGCAACCCGGGCGAGCAGTACTTC. Residues: CASSRPSNPGEQYF.

The chain links TRBV5-6 to TRBJ1-6; D perhaps matches TRBD1 (5 bases). This CDR3 spans 14 amino acids. From germline, CDR1 is SGHDT and CDR2 YYEEEE. V lost 1 base and J lost 10, with 12 bases in between. The chain's CDR3 is CASSLRGSLSPLHF. DNA of the CDR3: TGTGCCAGCAGCTTGAGGGGCAGTTTATCACCCCTCCACTTT.

This chain connects TRBV19 to TRBJ1-5; 7 bases map to TRBD1. The CDR3 extends over 13 amino acids. V shed 7 bases, J shed 4 bases, and the junction held 4 bases outside the gene matches. The germline V gene has CDR1 LNHDA and CDR2 SQIVND (reference sequence). This CDR3 is CASKHRGNQPQHF. DNA of the CDR3: TGTGCCAGTAAGCACAGGGGAAATCAGCCCCAGCATTTT.

The chain links TRBV5-1 to TRBJ1-1; 7 bases line up with TRBD1. In germline, CDR1 is SGHRS, CDR2 YFSETQ. CDR3 length: 14 residues. Losses at the gene ends were 4 bases for V and 7 bases for J; bases not matched to a gene: 10. The CDR3: CASSETGLRGEAFF. CDR3 nucleotides: TGCGCCAGCAGCGAGACAGGGTTGAGGGGTGAAGCTTTCTTT.

In its sample, this clone was seen a few times. CDR3 nucleotide sequence: TGTGCCAGCAGCTTAGTTCCGACAGCTACCTATCAGCCCCAGCATTTT. It translates to CASSLVPTATYQPQHF. The V and J genes are TRBV7-2 and TRBJ1-5, with D possibly matching TRBD1 (5 bases). Germline CDR1 and CDR2: SGHTA and FQGNSA. This CDR3 contains 16 residues. Trimming cost V 1 base and J 5 bases, with 15 bases left between them. The whole variable domain, remainder taken from reference TRBV7-2 and TRBJ1-5, is GAGVSQSPSNKVTEKGKDVELRCDPISGHTALYWYRQSLGQGLEFLIYFQGNSAPDKSGLPSDRFSAERTGGSVSTLTIQRTQQEDSAVYLCASSLVPTATYQPQHFGDGTRLSIL.

The chain uses TRBV15 and TRBJ2-1; 13 nucleotides align to TRBD2. The CDR3 is 16 residues long. The V and J ends lost 3 bases and 7 bases, in that order; junction bases with no gene match: 6. CDR1 and CDR2 from the germline V gene are LNHNV and YYDKDF (reference sequence). CDR3 region: CATSRGLAGFGNEQFF. CDR3 in DNA: TGTGCCACCAGCAGGGGACTAGCGGGATTCGGAAATGAGCAGTTCTTC.

This rearrangement joins TRBV4-1 to TRBJ2-2; 8 bases are shared with TRBD1. CDR1 and CDR2 from the germline V gene are MGHRA and YSYEKL. The CDR3 consists of 15 residues. The J segment lost 5 bases and the V segment lost 1 base, leaving 3 bases of the junction unmatched. In DNA form, the CDR3 reads TGCGCCAGCAGCCAAGCAGGGGGCGTAACCGGGGAGCTGTTTTTT. Translating gives CASSQAGGVTGELFF.

The J gene is TRBJ2-2, the V gene TRBV9, with 7 bases fitting TRBD2. Losses at the gene ends were 7 bases for V and 3 bases for J; bases not matched to a gene: 6. The germline V gene encodes CDR1 SGDLS and CDR2 YYNGEE. This CDR3 is built from 14 residues. CDR3 coding DNA: TGTGCCAGCGGTACTGCGGGAGACACCGGGGAGCTGTTTTTT. It encodes CASGTAGDTGELFF.

The chain couples TRBV10-2 to TRBJ2-7; 9 nucleotides agree with TRBD1. V was clipped by 5 bases and J by 6 bases; unmatched bases: 5. Germline V CDR1 and CDR2: WSHSY, SAAADI. CDR3 length: 13 amino acids. In nucleotides, the CDR3 is TGCGCCAGCAGTCCGGGACAGGGATTCGAGCAGTACTTC. This encodes CASSPGQGFEQYF.

The chain couples TRBV27 to TRBJ1-3; the D gene is possibly TRBD1 (6 bases). CDR1 and CDR2 from the germline V gene are MNHEY and SMNVEV (reference sequence). Trimming pared 11 bases from V and 2 bases from J, leaving 10 bases between. The CDR3 sequence is 12 residues long. The CDR3 sequence: CASWTAGNTIYF. DNA for the CDR3: TGTGCCTCTTGGACAGCTGGAAACACCATATATTTT.

Written as DNA, the CDR3 is TGCGCCAGCAGTGAGTCCCCGGGACAGGGGTCCAGAGGCGGCTACACCTTC. The encoded protein is CASSESPGQGSRGGYTF. The J gene is TRBJ1-2, the V gene TRBV10-2; TRBD1 matches 10 bases. Per germline, CDR1 WSHSY and CDR2 SAAADI. The V segment lost 0 bases and the J segment 8 bases; nucleotides outside the gene matches: 12. The CDR3 runs to 17 residues.

The V and J genes are TRBV7-2 and TRBJ2-4, with 7 bases matching TRBD1. V shed 5 bases and J 2 bases; nucleotides not matched to a gene: 9. Germline values: CDR1 SGHTA, CDR2 FQGNSA. The CDR3 loop spans 16 amino acids. As DNA, the CDR3 is TGTGCCAGCAGCCGGGACAGTGCCATTTCCAAAAACATTCAGTACTTC. This codes for CASSRDSAISKNIQYF. Looking up the rest from reference TRBV7-2 and TRBJ2-4 gives the full variable domain: GAGVSQSPSNKVTEKGKDVELRCDPISGHTALYWYRQSLGQGLEFLIYFQGNSAPDKSGLPSDRFSAERTGGSVSTLTIQRTQQEDSAVYLCASSRDSAISKNIQYFGAGTRLSVL.

CDR3 in DNA: TGTGCCAGCAGCGTAGGAACGAGATCCCCCGGGGAGCTGTTTTTT. Amino acids: CASSVGTRSPGELFF. The chain combines TRBV9 with TRBJ2-2; D remains unclear. The CDR3 runs 15 residues. Between the trimmed V and J ends, which lost 0 bases and 6 bases, there was a span of 12 bases. The germline V gene encodes CDR1 SGDLS and CDR2 YYNGEE.

The chain uses TRBV4-1 and TRBJ2-2; D is possibly TRBD2 (6 bases). This CDR3 comprises 15 residues. Trimming shortened V by 0 bases and J by 6 bases, and 11 bases separated the two germline ends. The germline V gene has CDR1 MGHRA and CDR2 YSYEKL. This CDR3 is CASSQDAWGAGELFF. CDR3 nucleotide sequence: TGCGCCAGCAGCCAAGATGCTTGGGGGGCCGGGGAGCTGTTTTTT.

This clone has just one count. The J gene is TRBJ1-5, the V gene TRBV11-2, with D possibly being TRBD1 (5 bases). Germline CDR1 is SGHAT and CDR2 is FQNNGV. This CDR3 is built from 16 residues. The ends were cut back, 1 base at V and 5 bases at J, with 15 bases in the middle. The CDR3 protein is CASSLGNSGRDQPQHF. The CDR3 DNA is TGTGCCAGCAGCTTAGGTAATTCAGGGAGGGATCAGCCCCAGCATTTT.

The genes are TRBV12-3 or TRBV12-4 and TRBJ2-4, with no clear D. The CDR3 consists of 13 residues. V lost 6 bases to trimming and J lost 13 bases, with 19 bases between them. The CDR3 spells CASRPSTKFLQYF. The CDR3 bases are TGTGCCAGCAGGCCGTCCACTAAGTTCCTCCAGTACTTC.

This chain connects TRBV19 to TRBJ1-5, with 12 bases that match TRBD1. J lost 2 bases, V lost 5 bases, and 10 bases had no gene match. The CDR3 covers 18 residues. CDR1 and CDR2 (germline): LNHDA, SQIVND (reference sequence). CDR3 bases: TGTGCCAGTAGTCCCCGGGGACAGGGGGCTTCGGGCAATCAGCCCCAGCATTTT. It specifies CASSPRGQGASGNQPQHF.

The chain combines TRBV7-2 with TRBJ2-5; 8 bases map to TRBD2. Trimming cost V 8 bases and J 2 bases; bases outside gene matches: 10. Germline assignment: CDR1 SGHTA and CDR2 FQGNSA. The CDR3 is made up of 15 amino acids. CDR3 DNA sequence: TGTGCCAGCTCCTCGATTAGCGGGGCTCAAGAGACCCAGTACTTC. Translating it yields CASSSISGAQETQYF.

The chain has TRBV9 and TRBJ2-7; 9 bases match TRBD1. Germline CDR1 is SGDLS and CDR2 is YYNGEE. The V and J ends lost 4 bases and 0 bases, in that order; junction bases with no gene match: 5. There are 15 residues in the CDR3. The CDR3 protein is CASSTGQGPSYEQYF. CDR3 nucleotides: TGTGCCAGCAGCACGGGACAGGGACCCTCCTACGAGCAGTACTTC. The full variable domain, in which reference TRBV9 and TRBJ2-7 provide the parts outside the CDR3, is DSGVTQTPKHLITATGQRVTLRCSPRSGDLSVYWYQQSLDQGLQFLIQYYNGEERAKGNILERFSAQQFPDLHSELNLSSLELGDSALYFCASSTGQGPSYEQYFGPGTRLTVT.

This clone occurred once. The chain joins TRBV5-5 to TRBJ1-2, with 8 bases fitting TRBD1. The CDR3 loop spans 15 amino acids. Germline assignment: CDR1 SGHKS and CDR2 YYEKEE (reference sequence). J was trimmed by 4 bases and V by 2 bases; bases with no gene match: 7. The CDR3 DNA follows: TGTGCCAGCAGCTTATCAGGGGGCCCGACCTATGGCTACACCTTC. Translation gives CASSLSGGPTYGYTF.

V is TRBV2 and J is TRBJ2-7; the match to TRBD2 covers 12 bases. Germline CDR1 is SNHLY and CDR2 is FYNNEI. Trimming at V came to 6 bases and at J to 2 bases, leaving 14 bases not matched to a gene. This CDR3 is built from 18 residues. CDR3 loop: CASSRDSPWTSGTYEQYF. The CDR3 nucleotides read TGTGCCAGCAGCAGGGACAGCCCATGGACTAGCGGGACCTACGAGCAGTACTTC.

The sample holds one count of this clone. CDR3 amino acids: CASSASTWDRASSPLHF. CDR3 coding DNA: TGTGCCAGCAGTGCGTCCACCTGGGACAGGGCGAGTTCACCCCTCCACTTT. The J gene is TRBJ1-6, the V gene TRBV2, with TRBD1 identical over 9 bases. Germline-derived CDR1 and CDR2 are SNHLY and FYNNEI. V was clipped by 4 bases and J by 9 bases; unmatched bases: 13. The CDR3 contains 17 residues.

The genes are TRBV27 and TRBJ2-2; 8 bases match TRBD2. Germline CDR1 MNHEY, CDR2 SMNVEV (reference sequence). The CDR3 has 14 residues. V shed 3 bases and J 4 bases; nucleotides not matched to a gene: 1. The CDR3 sequence: CASSFGLATGELFF. CDR3 coding DNA: TGTGCCAGCAGTTTCGGACTAGCCACCGGGGAGCTGTTTTTT.

This clone is a singleton in its sample. The V gene is TRBV4-1, the J gene TRBJ2-7; D ambiguous. This CDR3 is built from 13 residues. The V gene lost 4 bases and the J gene lost 1 base, with 8 bases spanning the gap. Germline CDR1 MGHRA, CDR2 YSYEKL. The CDR3 coding sequence is TGCGCCAGCAGCCTAGGAGTGTCCTACGAGCAGTACTTC. This sequence encodes CASSLGVSYEQYF.

The chain joins TRBV11-3 to TRBJ1-3; D is unresolved. The CDR3 contains 14 residues. Germline CDR1 and CDR2: SGHNT and YENEEA. The V and J ends lost 2 bases and 1 base respectively, with 6 bases between them. The CDR3: CASSLTRSGNTIYF. DNA for the CDR3: TGTGCCAGCAGCTTAACCAGGTCTGGAAACACCATATATTTT.

The chain recombines TRBV6-5 with TRBJ2-1, with D perhaps matching TRBD1 (6 bases). V was cut by 4 bases and J by 7 bases, with 14 bases left in between. Germline CDR1 MNHEY, CDR2 SVGAGI. The CDR3 covers 14 residues. CDR3 region: CASSSLTGGNEQFF. CDR3 coding DNA: TGTGCCAGCAGTTCCTTGACAGGTGGAAATGAGCAGTTCTTC.

This chain uses TRBV7-2 with TRBJ1-2; 9 nucleotides agree with TRBD1. The CDR3 runs 18 residues. CDR1 and CDR2 (germline): SGHTA, FQGNSA. V shed 5 bases, J shed 4 bases, and the junction held 17 bases outside the gene matches. CDR3 in DNA: TGTGCCAGCAGCATCACAGGGGGCGCCCGGGGGGGACCCTATGGCTACACCTTC. The encoded protein is CASSITGGARGGPYGYTF.

This chain uses TRBV20-1 with TRBJ2-5; 7 nucleotides align to TRBD2. Germline loops: CDR1 DFQATT, CDR2 SNEGSKA (reference sequence). This CDR3 has 13 amino acids. The V gene end was trimmed by 3 bases and the J gene end by 4 bases; junction bases not matched to a gene: 5. CDR3 DNA: TGCAGTGCTAGTGGAAAGCGGGGAGAGACCCAGTACTTC. This encodes CSASGKRGETQYF.

J is TRBJ1-3 and V is TRBV29-1; D is ambiguous. Germline V gives CDR1 SQVTM, CDR2 ANQGSEA. Trimming shortened V by 1 base and J by 0 bases, and 7 bases separated the two germline ends. The length of the CDR3 is 14 residues. This CDR3 reads CSVEVANSGNTIYF. The CDR3, as DNA: TGCAGCGTTGAAGTAGCTAACTCTGGAAACACCATATATTTT.